The clone carrying this T cell receptor beta chain was counted once. As yet, its antigen is unknown. Nominal health characterized the donors when sampled, though unrecorded immune exposures were likely. V shed 1 base, J shed 2 bases, and the junction held 1 base outside the gene matches. CDR3 length: 15 residues. In germline, CDR1 is MNHNS, CDR2 SASEGT. The source of the sample is a study of cytomegalovirus exposure and HLA in healthy donors. The study's findings and limits: Researchers reportedly found TCR beta sequences accurately predicted most subjects' HLA-A and HLA-B alleles. Using the classifier, cytomegalovirus status was reportedly diagnosed with high specificity and sensitivity. Later analysis found that TCR beta chains associated with HLA were more clonally expanded than other, equally common chains.

The PCR made use of 60 Vbeta and 13 Jbeta primers. Only in-frame clones appear in the TCRdb table, and some are missing; sequencing was by immunoSEQ multiplex PCR. The sample holds more than 85,000 clones, less than 85% seen once. Material for sequencing was PBMCs. The receptor comes from a man under 40 in good health and CMV-seropositive. The chain has TRBV6-1 and TRBJ2-1, with 8 bases that match TRBD2. The CDR3 loop is CASSEVLAAYNEQFF. CDR3 sequence (DNA): TGTGCCAGCAGTGAAGTACTAGCGGCCTACAATGAGCAGTTCTTC.